The entry below describes one T cell receptor beta chain. The antigen is not known. The data were taken from a study of shared clonotypes between healthy human individuals. Whole-study findings and limits: Lower generation probabilities were found for non-shared clonotypes than for those shared by all four donors. Sequencing depth was expected to affect clonotype sharing among donors.

Looked up from germline, CDR1 is MNHNY and CDR2 is SVGAGI (reference sequence). This CDR3 is 14 amino acids long. The V gene lost 6 bases and the J gene lost 2 bases, with 10 bases spanning the gap. Naive CD8 isolation took CD45RO-negative cells positively selected for CCR7 and excluded terminally differentiated effector memory CD45RA+ cells. The authors split each subset's genomic DNA evenly across several immunoSEQ plates. Clones were sequenced by immunoSEQ multiplex PCR, and TCRdb holds only the in-frame ones, with some missing. The repertoire consists of some 2,000,000 clones, with just under 95% occurring once and the leading ten covering roughly 1%.

This TCR derives from a man younger than 30 in good health. Sequenced input: naive CD8+ T cells sorted from blood. The genes are TRBV6-6 and TRBJ2-2; D is perhaps TRBD1 (6 bases). In DNA, the CDR3 is TGTGCCAGCAGAGAGGACAGTAACACCGGGGAGCTGTTTTTT. Its translation: CASREDSNTGELFF.